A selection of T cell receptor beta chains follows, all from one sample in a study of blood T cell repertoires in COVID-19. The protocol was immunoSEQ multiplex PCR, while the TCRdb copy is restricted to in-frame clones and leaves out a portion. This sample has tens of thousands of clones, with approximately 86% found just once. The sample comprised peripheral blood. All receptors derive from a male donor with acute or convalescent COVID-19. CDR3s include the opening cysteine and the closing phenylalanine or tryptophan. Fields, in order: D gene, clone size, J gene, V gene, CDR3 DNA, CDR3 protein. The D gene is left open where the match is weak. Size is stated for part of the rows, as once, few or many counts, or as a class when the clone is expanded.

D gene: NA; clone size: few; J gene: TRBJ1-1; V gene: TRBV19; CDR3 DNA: TGTGCCAGTAGCCGCACTCTGGGGGGTAACACTGAAGCTTTCTTT; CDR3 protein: CASSRTLGGNTEAFF
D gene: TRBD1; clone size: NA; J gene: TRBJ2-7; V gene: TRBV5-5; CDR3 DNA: TGTGCCAGCAGTTTTCCGGGACAGAGCTACGAGCAGTACTTC; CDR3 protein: CASSFPGQSYEQYF
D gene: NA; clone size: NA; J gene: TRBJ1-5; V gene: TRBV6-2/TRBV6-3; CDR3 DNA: TGTGCCAGCAGTAAGGACAGTATTAGCAATCAGCCCCAGCATTTT; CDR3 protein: CASSKDSISNQPQHF
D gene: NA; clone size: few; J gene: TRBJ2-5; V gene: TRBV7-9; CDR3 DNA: TGTGCCAGCAGCTTTTTTGCGCTAGGAAACCAAGAGACCCAGTACTTC; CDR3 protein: CASSFFALGNQETQYF
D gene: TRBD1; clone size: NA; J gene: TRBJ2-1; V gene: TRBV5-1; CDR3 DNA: TGCGCCAGCAGCCCAACTACAGGGGGGCGATGCAATGAGCAGTTCTTC; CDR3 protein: CASSPTTGGRCNEQFF
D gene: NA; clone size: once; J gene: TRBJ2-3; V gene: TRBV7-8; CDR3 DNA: TGTGCCAGCAGCTTCCGACAGCCAGGAGATACGCAGTATTTT; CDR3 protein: CASSFRQPGDTQYF
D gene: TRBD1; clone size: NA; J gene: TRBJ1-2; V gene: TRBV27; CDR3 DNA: TGTGCCAGCAGCCTGACAGGGGACTATGGCTACACCTTC; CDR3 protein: CASSLTGDYGYTF
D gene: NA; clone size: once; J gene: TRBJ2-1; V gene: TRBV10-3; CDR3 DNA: TGTGCCATCAGTGAGTCGCTAGCGTCCACCAATGAGCAGTTCTTC; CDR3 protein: CAISESLASTNEQFF
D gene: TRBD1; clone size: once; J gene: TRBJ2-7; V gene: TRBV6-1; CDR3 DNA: TGTGCCAGCATTGGCGACAGGGATTCCTACGAGCAGTACTTC; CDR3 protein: CASIGDRDSYEQYF
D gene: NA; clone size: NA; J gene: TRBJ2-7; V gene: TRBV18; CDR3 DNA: TGTGCCAGCTCACAGGGGTCCCTGGGCGAGCAGTACTTC; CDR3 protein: CASSQGSLGEQYF
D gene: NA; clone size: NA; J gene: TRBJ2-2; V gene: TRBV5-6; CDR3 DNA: TGTGCCAGCAGCTTGACACCCGCGAACACCGGGGAGCTGTTTTTT; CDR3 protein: CASSLTPANTGELFF
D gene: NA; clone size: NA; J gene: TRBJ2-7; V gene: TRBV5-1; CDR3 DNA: TGCGCCAGCAGCTTGGGGCTTGACAGGTACGAGCAGTACTTC; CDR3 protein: CASSLGLDRYEQYF
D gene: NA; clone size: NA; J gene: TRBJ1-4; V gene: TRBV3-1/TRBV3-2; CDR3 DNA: TGTGCCAGCAGCCAATATGAGGTACCTTTTGGAAAACTGTTTTTT; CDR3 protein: CASSQYEVPFGKLFF
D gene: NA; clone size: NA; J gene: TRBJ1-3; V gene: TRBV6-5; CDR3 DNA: TGTGCCAGCAGGGAGTCTCTGGGAAACACCATATATTTT; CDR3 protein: CASRESLGNTIYF
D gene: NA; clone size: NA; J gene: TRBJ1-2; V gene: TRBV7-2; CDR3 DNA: TGTGCCAGCAGCTTAGAAACAGGGTGGTCTGGCTACACCTTC; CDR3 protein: CASSLETGWSGYTF
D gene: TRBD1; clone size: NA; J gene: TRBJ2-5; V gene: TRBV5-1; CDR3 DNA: TGCGCCAGCACGGTTGAGGGGGCAGAGACCCAGTACTTC; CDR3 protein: CASTVEGAETQYF
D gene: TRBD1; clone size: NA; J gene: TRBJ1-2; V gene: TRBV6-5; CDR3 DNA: TGTGCCAGCAGGCAACAGGGGGCTGGCGGCTACACCTTC; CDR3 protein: CASRQQGAGGYTF
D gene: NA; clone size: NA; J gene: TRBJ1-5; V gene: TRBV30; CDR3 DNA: TGTGCCTGGAGGCGGGGTGAGGGGCTGGGGAATCAGCCCCAGCATTTT; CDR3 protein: CAWRRGEGLGNQPQHF
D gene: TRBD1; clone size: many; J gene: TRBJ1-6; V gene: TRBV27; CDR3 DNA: TGTGCCAGCAGTTTAACCCCGGGACAGATCAATTCACCCCTCCACTTT; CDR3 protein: CASSLTPGQINSPLHF
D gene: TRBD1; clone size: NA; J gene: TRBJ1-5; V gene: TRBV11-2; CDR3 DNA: TGTGCCAGCAGCTTAGGGGACAGCCCCAATCAGCCCCAGCATTTT; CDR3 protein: CASSLGDSPNQPQHF
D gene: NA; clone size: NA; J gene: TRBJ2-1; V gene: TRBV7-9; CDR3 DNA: TGTGCCAGCAGCTCCACAGAAAAGCAGTTCTTC; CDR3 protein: CASSSTEKQFF
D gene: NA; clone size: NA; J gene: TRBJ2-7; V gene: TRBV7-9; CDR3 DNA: TGTGCCAGCAGCTTCACGGGAACCTACGAGCAGTACTTC; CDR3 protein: CASSFTGTYEQYF
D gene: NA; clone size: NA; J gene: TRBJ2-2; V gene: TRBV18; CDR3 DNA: TGTGCCAGCTCACCTGGCGGGGCGAACACCGGGGAGCTGTTTTTT; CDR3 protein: CASSPGGANTGELFF
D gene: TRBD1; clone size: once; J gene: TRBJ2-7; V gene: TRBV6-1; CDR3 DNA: TGTGCCAGCAGGGATCAGGGGGCTTCCTACGAGCAGTACTTC; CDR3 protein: CASRDQGASYEQYF
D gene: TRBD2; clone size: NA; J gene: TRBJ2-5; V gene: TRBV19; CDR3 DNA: TGTGCCAGTAGTCCCCGGACTAGCGGGGGGACAATTATTCAAGAGACCCAGTACTTC; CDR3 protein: CASSPRTSGGTIIQETQYF
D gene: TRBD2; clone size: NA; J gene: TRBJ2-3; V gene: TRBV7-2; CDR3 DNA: TGTGCCAGCAGCTTGAGACTAGCGGGGGACACAGATACGCAGTATTTT; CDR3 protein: CASSLRLAGDTDTQYF
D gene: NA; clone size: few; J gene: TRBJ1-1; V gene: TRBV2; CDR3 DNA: TGTGCCAGCAGTGGTTTAACAGGGCGGATGAACACTGAAGCTTTCTTT; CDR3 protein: CASSGLTGRMNTEAFF
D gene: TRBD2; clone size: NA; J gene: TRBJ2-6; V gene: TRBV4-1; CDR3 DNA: TGCGCCAGCAGCCCCGCTACCGGGAGGACGGTGTTCTCTGGGGCCAACGTCCTGACTTTC; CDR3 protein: CASSPATGRTVFSGANVLTF
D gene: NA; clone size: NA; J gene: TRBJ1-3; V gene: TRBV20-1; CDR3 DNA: TGCAGTGCTAGTAGCGCGAGCTCTGGAAACACCATATATTTT; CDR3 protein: CSASSASSGNTIYF
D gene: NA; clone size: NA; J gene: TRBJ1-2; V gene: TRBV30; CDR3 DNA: TGTGCCTGGAAAGGGGGGGCTGAGAACTATGGCTACACCTTC; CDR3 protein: CAWKGGAENYGYTF
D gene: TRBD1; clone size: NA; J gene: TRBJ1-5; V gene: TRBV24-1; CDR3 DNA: TGTGCCACCAGTGATGGGGCCAGGGGGAGCAATCAGCCCCAGCATTTT; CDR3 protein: CATSDGARGSNQPQHF
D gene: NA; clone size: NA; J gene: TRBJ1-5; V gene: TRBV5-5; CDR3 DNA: TGTGCCAGCAGCCCCGAGGCAGGGGATCAGCCCCAGCATTTT; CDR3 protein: CASSPEAGDQPQHF